This T cell receptor (beta chain) was captured by sequencing in a study of blood T cell repertoires in COVID-19. Some clones are missing from TCRdb's copy, which holds only in-frame ones; the method was immunoSEQ multiplex PCR. The sample includes 100,000 to 120,000 clones, 85% of them seen just once. V lost 5 bases, J lost 0 bases, and 19 bases lay in between. CDR1 and CDR2 (germline): SGHAT, FQNNGV. This CDR3 has 17 residues. The V and J genes are TRBV11-2 and TRBJ2-5, with no clear D. The sample taken for sequencing was peripheral blood. The clonotype originates from a man aged 45-65 years with acute or convalescent COVID-19. DNA of the CDR3: TGTGCCAGCAGCCACCACATCCAACAGCTCTACCAAGAGACCCAGTACTTC. This translates into CASSHHIQQLYQETQYF.